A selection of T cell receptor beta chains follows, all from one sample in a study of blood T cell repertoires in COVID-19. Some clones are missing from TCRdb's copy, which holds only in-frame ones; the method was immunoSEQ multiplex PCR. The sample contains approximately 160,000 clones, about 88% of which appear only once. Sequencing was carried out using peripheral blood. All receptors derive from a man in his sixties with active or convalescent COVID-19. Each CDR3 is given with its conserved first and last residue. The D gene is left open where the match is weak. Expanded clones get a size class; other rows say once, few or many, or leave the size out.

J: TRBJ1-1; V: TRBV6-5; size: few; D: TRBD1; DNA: TGTGCCGGTCAAAGACAGGGAAGCACTGAAGCTTTCTTT; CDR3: CAGQRQGSTEAFF
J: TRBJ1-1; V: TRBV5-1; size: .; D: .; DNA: TGCGCCAGCCGAGGCAGCCGTTCGATGAACACTGAAGCTTTCTTT; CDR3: CASRGSRSMNTEAFF
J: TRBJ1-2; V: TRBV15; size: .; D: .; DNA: TGTGCCACCAGCAGAGCCGCGGGCAACTATGGCTACACCTTC; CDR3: CATSRAAGNYGYTF
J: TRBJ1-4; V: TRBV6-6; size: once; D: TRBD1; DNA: TGTGCCAGCAATCGGTCCGGGACAGGGGTCGCAACTAATGAAAAACTGTTTTTT; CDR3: CASNRSGTGVATNEKLFF
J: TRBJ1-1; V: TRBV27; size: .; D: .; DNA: TGTGCCAGCAGTTCCCCGTGGGGGGGCGGCACTGAAGCTTTCTTT; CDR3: CASSSPWGGGTEAFF
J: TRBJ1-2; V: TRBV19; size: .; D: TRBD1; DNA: TGTGCCAGTAGTTTGACTCAGGGGGCCGGCTATGGCTACACCTTC; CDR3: CASSLTQGAGYGYTF
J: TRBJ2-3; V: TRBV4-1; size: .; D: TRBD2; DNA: TGCGCCAGCAGCCAAGAGACCAGCCTCGGGGGGAGAACAGATACGCAGTATTTT; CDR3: CASSQETSLGGRTDTQYF
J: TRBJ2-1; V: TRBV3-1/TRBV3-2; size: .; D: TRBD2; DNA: TGTGCCAGCAGCCAAATTAGCGGGAGGGCCTTCCCCCACAATGAGCAGTTCTTC; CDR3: CASSQISGRAFPHNEQFF
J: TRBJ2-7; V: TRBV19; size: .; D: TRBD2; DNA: TGTGCCAGTAGTGGACTAGCGGACCCCTACGAGCAGTACTTC; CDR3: CASSGLADPYEQYF
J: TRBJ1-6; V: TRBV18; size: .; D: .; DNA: TGTGCCAGCTCACCCCGGACAGTAAGCTCCTATAATTCACCCCTCCACTTT; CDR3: CASSPRTVSSYNSPLHF
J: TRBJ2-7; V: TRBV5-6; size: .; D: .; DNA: TGTGCCAGCAGCTTGAAGGGAGCCTACGAGCAGTACTTC; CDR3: CASSLKGAYEQYF
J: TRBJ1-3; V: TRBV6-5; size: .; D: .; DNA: TGTGCCAGCAGTTACTCGTTTGGGGCAAACACCATATATTTT; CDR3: CASSYSFGANTIYF
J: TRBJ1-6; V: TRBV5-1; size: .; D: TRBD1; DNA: TGCGCCAGCAGCCCCGGGACAGGGGTTTCACCCCTCCACTTT; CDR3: CASSPGTGVSPLHF
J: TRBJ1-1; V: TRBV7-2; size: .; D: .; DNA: TGTGCCAGCAGCTTAGAAAAGGGGACTGAAGCTTTCTTT; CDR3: CASSLEKGTEAFF
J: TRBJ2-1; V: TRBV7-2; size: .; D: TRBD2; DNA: TGTGCCAGCATCACCGGGACTACATACAATGAGCAGTTCTTC; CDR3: CASITGTTYNEQFF
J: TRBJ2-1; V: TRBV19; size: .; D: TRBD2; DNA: TGTGCCAGTAGTATGGGGAGGACTAGTAGTGAGCAGTTCTTC; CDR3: CASSMGRTSSEQFF
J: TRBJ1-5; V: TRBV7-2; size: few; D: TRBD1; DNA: TGTGCCAGCAGCTGGACAGGGGAGGGTCAGCCCCAGCATTTT; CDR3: CASSWTGEGQPQHF
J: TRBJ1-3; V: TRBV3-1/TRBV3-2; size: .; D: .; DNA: TGTGCCAGCAGCCAGATAACAGGGACCGGAAACACCATATATTTT; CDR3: CASSQITGTGNTIYF
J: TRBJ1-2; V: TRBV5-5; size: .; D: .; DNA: TGTGCCAGCAGCTTGTCTGGACGGGGATTCTATGGCTACACCTTC; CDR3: CASSLSGRGFYGYTF
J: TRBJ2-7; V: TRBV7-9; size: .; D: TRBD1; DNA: TGTGCCAGCAGCCGGGGGACAGGGGGCCGCTACGAGCAGTACTTC; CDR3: CASSRGTGGRYEQYF
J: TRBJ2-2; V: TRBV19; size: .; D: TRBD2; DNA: TGTGCCAGTAGTACCCGGACTAGCGCCGGGGAGCTGTTTTTT; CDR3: CASSTRTSAGELFF
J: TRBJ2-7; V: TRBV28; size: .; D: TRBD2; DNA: TGTGCCAGCAACCCGGAACTAGCGGGAGCCGAGCAGTACTTC; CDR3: CASNPELAGAEQYF
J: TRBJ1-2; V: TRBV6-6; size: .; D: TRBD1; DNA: TGTGCCAGCGAGGATCGACAGGGGACAACTAACTATGGCTACACCTTC; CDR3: CASEDRQGTTNYGYTF
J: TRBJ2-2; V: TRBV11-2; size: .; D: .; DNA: TGTGCCAGCAGCTTAGATCTAAGGAGAGGGAGCACCGGGGAGCTGTTTTTT; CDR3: CASSLDLRRGSTGELFF
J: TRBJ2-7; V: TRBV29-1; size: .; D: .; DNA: TGCAGCGTTGAAGGGCAGGAAGCCTACGAGCAGTACTTC; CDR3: CSVEGQEAYEQYF
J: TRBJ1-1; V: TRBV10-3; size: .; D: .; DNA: TGTGCCATCAGAGAATCAGGGAACACTGAAGCTTTCTTT; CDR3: CAIRESGNTEAFF
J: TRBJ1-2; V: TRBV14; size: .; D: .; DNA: TGTGCCAGCAGCCAAGTCTCAGGGATTAACTATGGCTACACCTTC; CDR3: CASSQVSGINYGYTF
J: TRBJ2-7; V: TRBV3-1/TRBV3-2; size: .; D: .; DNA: TGTGCCAGCAGCCAAGTGGGCGACACTTACGAGCAGTACTTC; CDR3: CASSQVGDTYEQYF
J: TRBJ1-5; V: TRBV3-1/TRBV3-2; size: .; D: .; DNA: TGTGCCAGCAGCCAAGTATCAGGGGACAATCAGCCCCAGCATTTT; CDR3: CASSQVSGDNQPQHF
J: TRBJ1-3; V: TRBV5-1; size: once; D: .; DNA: TGCGCCAGCAGATCTGGCCTGGCTCGCTCTGGAAACACCATATATTTT; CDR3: CASRSGLARSGNTIYF
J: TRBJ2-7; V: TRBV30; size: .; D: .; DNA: TGTGCCTGGACGACAGGCTACGAGCAGTACTTC; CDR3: CAWTTGYEQYF
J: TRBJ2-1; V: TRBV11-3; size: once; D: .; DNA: TGTGCCAGCAGCTACCGGTTGGCAGGGCAGTTCTTC; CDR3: CASSYRLAGQFF
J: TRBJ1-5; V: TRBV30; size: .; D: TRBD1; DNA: TGTGCCTGGAGCCAAGGGACAGCAGATCAGCCCCAGCATTTT; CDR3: CAWSQGTADQPQHF
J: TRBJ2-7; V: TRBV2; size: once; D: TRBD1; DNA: TGTGCCAGCAGTGACAGTTTAGGGACAGCCTCCTACGAGCAGTACTTC; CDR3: CASSDSLGTASYEQYF
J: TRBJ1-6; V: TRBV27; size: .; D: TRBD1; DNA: TGTGCCAGCAGCCCGGGACAGGGGGCCTTAGGGTATTCACCCCTCCACTTT; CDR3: CASSPGQGALGYSPLHF
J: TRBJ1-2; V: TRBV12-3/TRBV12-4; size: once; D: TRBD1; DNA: TGTGCCAGCAACAATAGGGGGACAGTTGGCTACACCTTC; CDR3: CASNNRGTVGYTF
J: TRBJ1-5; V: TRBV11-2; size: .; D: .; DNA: TGTGCCAGCAGCTTAATGGCGGGGAGCACGCAGCCCCAGCATTTT; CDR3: CASSLMAGSTQPQHF
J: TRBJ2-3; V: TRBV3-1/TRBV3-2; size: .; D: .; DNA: TGTGCCAGCAGCCAACGGGCGGGACGCACAGATACGCAGTATTTT; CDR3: CASSQRAGRTDTQYF
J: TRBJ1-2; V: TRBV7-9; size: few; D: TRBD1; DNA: TGTGCCAGCAGCTTAGGGTGGGGACAGGACCCCAGTGGCTACACCTTC; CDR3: CASSLGWGQDPSGYTF
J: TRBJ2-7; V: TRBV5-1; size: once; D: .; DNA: TGCGCCAGCAGCTTGTTATCTATAAACCAGGGAGGCGAGCAGTACTTC; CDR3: CASSLLSINQGGEQYF
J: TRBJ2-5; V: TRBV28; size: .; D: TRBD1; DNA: TGTGCCAGCATAATTACCGGACAGGGTTTCTCCCAAGAGACCCAGTACTTC; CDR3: CASIITGQGFSQETQYF
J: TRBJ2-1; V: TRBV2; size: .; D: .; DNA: TGTGCCGCGGGCGGCGGTGAGCAGTTCTTC; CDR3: CAAGGGEQFF
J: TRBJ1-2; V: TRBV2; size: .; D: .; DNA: TGTGCCAGCACGAGGGAATCGGACTATGGCTACACCTTC; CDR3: CASTRESDYGYTF
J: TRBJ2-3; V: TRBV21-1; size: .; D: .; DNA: TGTGCCAGCAGCAGGGTAGCGGGAGACGCAGATACGCAGTATTTT; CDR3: CASSRVAGDADTQYF
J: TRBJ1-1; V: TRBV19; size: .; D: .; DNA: TGTGCCAGTAGTATAGCAGGGAGGGGAGGGACTGAAGCTTTCTTT; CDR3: CASSIAGRGGTEAFF
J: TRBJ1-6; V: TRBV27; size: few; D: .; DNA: TGTGCCAGCAGTTTAAACGCTAATAATTCACCCCTCCACTTT; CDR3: CASSLNANNSPLHF
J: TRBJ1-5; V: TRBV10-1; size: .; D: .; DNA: TGCGCCAGCAGTGAGCGAACTAATCAGCCCCAGCATTTT; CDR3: CASSERTNQPQHF
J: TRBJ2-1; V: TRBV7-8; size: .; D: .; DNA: TGTGCCAGCAGCTTCGCAATCGAGCGATTGGAGCAGTTCTTC; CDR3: CASSFAIERLEQFF
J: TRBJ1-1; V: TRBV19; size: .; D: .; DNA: TGTGCCAGTAGTATAGAACGGGTGGGCACTGAAGCTTTCTTT; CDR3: CASSIERVGTEAFF
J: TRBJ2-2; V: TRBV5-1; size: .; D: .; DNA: TGCGCCAGCAGCCCGGGGGCTAGCGGGAACACCGGGGAGCTGTTTTTT; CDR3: CASSPGASGNTGELFF
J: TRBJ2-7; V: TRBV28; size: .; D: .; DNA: TGTGCCAGCAGTTTAGACGGACAGATTTACGAGCAGTACTTC; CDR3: CASSLDGQIYEQYF
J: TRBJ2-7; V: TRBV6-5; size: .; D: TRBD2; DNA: TGTGCCAGCAGTTACGATAGCGGGGGGGTCTACGAGCAGTACTTC; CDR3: CASSYDSGGVYEQYF
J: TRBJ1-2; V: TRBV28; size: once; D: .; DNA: TGTGCCAGCCTAAGGGGAGGGGACTATGGCTACACCTTC; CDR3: CASLRGGDYGYTF
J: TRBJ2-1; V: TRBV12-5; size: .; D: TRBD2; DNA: TGTGCTAGTGGTTCGCCGGGACTAGCGCGTGTCCATGAGCAGTTCTTC; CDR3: CASGSPGLARVHEQFF
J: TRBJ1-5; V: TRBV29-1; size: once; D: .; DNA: TGCAGCGTTAGTGCAGGGAGCAATCAGCCCCAGCATTTT; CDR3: CSVSAGSNQPQHF
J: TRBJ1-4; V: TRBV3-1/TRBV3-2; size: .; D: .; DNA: TGTGCCAGCAGCCAAGGGTTTGGCAGGGGTGGGGAAAAACTGTTTTTT; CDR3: CASSQGFGRGGEKLFF
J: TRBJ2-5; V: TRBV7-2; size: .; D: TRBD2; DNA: TGTGCCAGCAGCTTAGTAGCGGGGAAAGAGACCCAGTACTTC; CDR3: CASSLVAGKETQYF
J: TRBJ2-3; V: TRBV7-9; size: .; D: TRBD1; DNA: TGTGCCAGCAGTTCCGGGACAGGGGGAATAGATACGCAGTATTTT; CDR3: CASSSGTGGIDTQYF
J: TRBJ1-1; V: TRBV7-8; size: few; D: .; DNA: TGTGCCAGCAGCTGGATGGAGCGAACGGCTGAAGCTTTCTTT; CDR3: CASSWMERTAEAFF
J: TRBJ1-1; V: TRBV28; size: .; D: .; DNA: TGTGCCAGCAGAAGTACAGGGCTGAACACTGAAGCTTTCTTT; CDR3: CASRSTGLNTEAFF